This TCR beta chain stems from a study of technical replicates of blood from four donors. The germline V gene encodes CDR1 SGHTA and CDR2 FQGTGA. The CDR3 extends over 13 amino acids. The V and J ends lost 0 bases and 3 bases respectively, with 6 bases between them. Method: immunoSEQ multiplex PCR; TCRdb's copy keeps in-frame clones and lacks some. In the table there are about 80,000 clones, around 94% of which are singletons. The TCR comes from a human donor in good health. The V gene is TRBV7-3, the J gene TRBJ2-7, with TRBD1 as a possible D gene (5 bases). Sequenced material: T cells isolated from PBMCs. CDR3 nucleotide sequence: TGTGCCAGCAGCTTAACAGGGGACTACGAGCAGTACTTC. Translation: CASSLTGDYEQYF. The whole variable domain, remainder taken from reference TRBV7-3 and TRBJ2-7, is GAGVSQTPSNKVTEKGKYVELRCDPISGHTALYWYRQSLGQGPEFLIYFQGTGAADDSGLPNDRFFAVRPEGSVSTLKIQRTERGDSAVYLCASSLTGDYEQYFGPGTRLTVT.